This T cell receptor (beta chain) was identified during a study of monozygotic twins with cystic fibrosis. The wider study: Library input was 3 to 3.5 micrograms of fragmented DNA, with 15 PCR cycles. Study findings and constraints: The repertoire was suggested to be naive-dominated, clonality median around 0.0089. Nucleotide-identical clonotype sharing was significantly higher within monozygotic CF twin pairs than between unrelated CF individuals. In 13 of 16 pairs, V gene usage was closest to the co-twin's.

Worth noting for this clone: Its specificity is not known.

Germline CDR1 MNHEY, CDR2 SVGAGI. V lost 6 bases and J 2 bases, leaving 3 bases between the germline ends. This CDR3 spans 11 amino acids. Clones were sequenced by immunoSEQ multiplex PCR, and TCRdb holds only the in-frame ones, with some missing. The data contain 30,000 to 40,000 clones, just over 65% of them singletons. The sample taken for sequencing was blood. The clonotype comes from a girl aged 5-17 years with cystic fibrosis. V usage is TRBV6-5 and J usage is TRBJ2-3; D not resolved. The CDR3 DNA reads TGTGCCAGCAGAAACACAGATACGCAGTATTTT. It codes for CASRNTDTQYF.